This is a list of T cell receptor beta chains from one sample in a study of Graves' ophthalmopathy and Graves' hyperthyroidism. TCRdb analysed the multiplex PCR reads with MiXCR anew, one entry per CDR3 protein. The sample records more than 1,000,000 distinct CDR3 sequences, 36% being singletons. The source material was peripheral blood or thyroid tissue (not recorded which). The receptor source for this set is an adult man with Graves' hyperthyroidism. Both conserved end residues are part of each CDR3. A D gene is named only where the DNA matches it firmly. Clone size is given for some rows only: seen once, a few or many times, or a class if the clone is expanded.

CDR3aa,CDR3nt,abundance,d_gene,j_gene,v_gene,len
CASTLGGRETQYF,TGTGCCAGCACCCTCGGGGGGCGAGAGACCCAGTACTTC,many,.,TRBJ2-5,TRBV12-3/TRBV12-4,13
CASSLRSEESYEQYF,TGTGCCAGCAGCTTGAGGTCAGAGGAGTCCTACGAGCAGTACTTC,.,.,TRBJ2-7,TRBV7-8,15
CASSEAGTGTTGYTF,TGCGCCAGCAGTGAGGCCGGGACAGGGACGACTGGCTACACCTTC,.,TRBD1,TRBJ1-2,TRBV10-2,15
CASSLGDRGLVQPQHF,TGTGCCAGCAGTTTAGGGGACAGGGGGCTGGTTCAGCCCCAGCATTTT,.,TRBD1,TRBJ1-5,TRBV28,16
CASSSTGGPETQYF,TGTGCCAGCAGTTCAACAGGGGGCCCAGAGACCCAGTACTTC,many,TRBD1,TRBJ2-5,TRBV6-5,14
CASPTSISGANVLTF,TGTGCCAGCCCAACGAGTATCTCTGGGGCCAACGTCCTGACTTTC,.,.,TRBJ2-6,TRBV12-3/TRBV12-4,15
CSARDPLETQWATQYF,TGCAGTGCTAGAGATCCGTTGGAGACCCAATGGGCGACCCAGTACTTC,once,.,TRBJ2-5,TRBV20-1,16
CATSRDGQIETQYF,TGTGCCACCAGTCGGGATGGACAGATAGAGACCCAGTACTTC,few,.,TRBJ2-5,TRBV24-1,14
CASSPEFVVGDTQYF,TGTGCCAGTAGTCCAGAATTTGTCGTTGGTGATACGCAGTATTTT,.,.,TRBJ2-3,TRBV19,15
CATSRDGVGGSYEQYF,TGTGCCACCAGCAGAGATGGGGTTGGGGGCTCCTACGAGCAGTACTTC,many,.,TRBJ2-7,TRBV15,16
CASSFATGGIYEQYF,TGTGCCAGCAGCTTCGCGACAGGGGGTATCTACGAGCAGTACTTC,few,TRBD1,TRBJ2-7,TRBV5-8,15
CASSIDGASQPQYF,TGTGCCAGCAGCATCGACGGAGCCAGTCAGCCCCAGTACTTC,.,.,TRBJ2-5,TRBV5-4,14
CASSADRVGNQPQHF,TGTGCCAGCAGTGCCGACAGGGTCGGCAATCAGCCCCAGCATTTT,few,TRBD1,TRBJ1-5,TRBV6-5,15
CASSFGDIQVFF,TGTGCCAGCAGTTTTGGGGACATTCAAGTTTTTTTT,.,.,TRBJ1-1,TRBV12-3/TRBV12-4,12
CASSDPGLAGAYEQYF,TGCGCCAGCAGTGATCCTGGGCTAGCGGGAGCCTACGAGCAGTACTTC,.,TRBD2,TRBJ2-7,TRBV10-2,16
CASSPDLASGETYEQYF,TGCGCCAGCAGCCCAGATCTTGCCAGCGGGGAGACCTACGAGCAGTACTTC,.,TRBD2,TRBJ2-7,TRBV7-8,17
CASSSTGLVNEQYF,TGTGCCAGCAGCTCCACCGGGCTCGTGAACGAGCAGTACTTC,.,.,TRBJ2-7,TRBV7-2,14
CASSRRRDRNTEAFF,TGTGCCAGCAGTCGAAGACGGGACAGGAACACTGAAGCTTTCTTT,.,TRBD1,TRBJ1-1,TRBV6-6,15
CASSLTRPGNTIYF,TGTGCCAGCAGCTTAACCAGACCTGGAAACACCATATATTTT,few,.,TRBJ1-3,TRBV11-2,14
CASSPPQETQYF,TGTGCCAGCAGTCCTCCCCAAGAGACCCAGTACTTC,many,.,TRBJ2-5,TRBV6-5,12
CASSPKGGSYEQYF,TGTGCCAGCAGCCCAAAGGGAGGCTCTTACGAGCAGTACTTC,.,.,TRBJ2-7,TRBV7-6,14
CASSQDPGRRAFF,TGCGCCAGCAGCCAAGACCCTGGCCGGCGGGCTTTCTTT,many,.,TRBJ1-1,TRBV4-3,13
CAISGDTLLNTEAFF,TGTGCCATCAGTGGGGACACCCTCCTGAACACTGAAGCTTTCTTT,.,.,TRBJ1-1,TRBV10-3,15
CASSVETFGTGELFF,TGTGCCAGCAGCGTAGAGACATTTGGGACCGGGGAGCTGTTTTTT,.,.,TRBJ2-2,TRBV9,15
CASSRDGSLGTGELFF,TGTGCCAGCAGTCGGGACGGATCACTGGGGACCGGGGAGCTGTTTTTT,.,.,TRBJ2-2,TRBV9,16
CAISLGQGEKLFF,TGTGCCATCAGCTTAGGACAGGGGGAAAAACTGTTTTTT,few,TRBD1,TRBJ1-4,TRBV10-3,13
CASVSGTGNHEQYF,TGTGCCAGCGTATCTGGGACAGGGAACCACGAGCAGTACTTC,many,TRBD1,TRBJ2-7,TRBV2,14
CASTPGQGRTNEKLFF,TGTGCCAGCACCCCCGGACAGGGCCGAACTAATGAAAAACTGTTTTTT,.,TRBD1,TRBJ1-4,TRBV7-9,16
CASSFGAGAGELFF,TGTGCCAGCAGCTTCGGAGCGGGAGCCGGGGAGCTGTTTTTT,.,TRBD2,TRBJ2-2,TRBV7-9,14
CASSQDGHNTGELFF,TGCGCCAGCAGCCAAGATGGGCATAACACCGGGGAGCTGTTTTTT,.,.,TRBJ2-2,TRBV7-2,15
CASSLRASGRDEQYF,TGCGCCAGCAGCCTACGAGCTAGCGGGAGGGACGAGCAGTACTTC,.,TRBD2,TRBJ2-7,TRBV7-9,15
CASSSLARATGDGGQPQHF,TGTGCCAGCAGCTCCCTAGCTAGAGCGACAGGGGATGGGGGTCAGCCCCAGCATTTT,.,TRBD1,TRBJ1-5,TRBV7-3,19
CATSRGFGTGELFF,TGTGCCACCAGCAGAGGGTTCGGGACCGGGGAGCTGTTTTTT,many,.,TRBJ2-2,TRBV15,14
CASSFGDRNTEAFF,TGTGCCAGCAGCTTCGGGGACCGGAACACTGAAGCTTTCTTT,few,.,TRBJ1-1,TRBV11-2,14
CASSLGLGVTGELFF,TGTGCCAGCAGCTTGGGACTGGGGGTCACCGGGGAGCTGTTTTTT,many,.,TRBJ2-2,TRBV7-3,15
CASSLGFEWGKAFF,TGTGCCAGCAGCTTAGGATTTGAGTGGGGTAAAGCTTTCTTT,many,.,TRBJ1-1,TRBV13,14
CASNRADSPLHF,TGTGCCAGCAACAGGGCCGATTCACCCCTCCACTTT,many,.,TRBJ1-6,TRBV9,12
CASSPPHGVTEAFF,TGTGCCAGCAGTCCCCCTCATGGGGTCACTGAAGCTTTCTTT,.,.,TRBJ1-1,TRBV28,14
CAISESGQVGTEASF,TGTGCCATCAGTGAGTCAGGCCAGGTCGGAACTGAAGCTTCCTTT,.,.,TRBJ1-1,TRBV10-3,15
CASNGDISMNTEAFF,TGTGCCAGCAATGGGGACATCTCCATGAACACTGAAGCTTTCTTT,.,.,TRBJ1-1,TRBV6-1,15
CASSPGTGSGRETQYF,TGCGCCAGCAGCCCCGGGACCGGGTCCGGGCGAGAGACCCAGTACTTC,.,.,TRBJ2-5,TRBV5-1,16
CASREYGQGAGELFF,TGCGCCAGCAGAGAATACGGACAGGGTGCCGGGGAGCTGTTTTTT,few,TRBD1,TRBJ2-2,TRBV5-1,15